The clone carrying this T cell receptor (beta chain) was detected a few times. As yet, its antigen is unknown. From the RT-PCR reads, TCRdb called clonotypes with MiXCR, one entry per CDR3 protein. The repertoire holds fewer than 700,000 distinct CDR3 sequences, with approximately 12% as singletons. The entry originates in a study of response to subunit inactivated influenza vaccine. Trimming shortened V by 2 bases and J by 5 bases, and 16 bases separated the two germline ends. The CDR3 is 15 amino acids. Germline V gives CDR1 SGHRS, CDR2 YFSETQ. Study findings and constraints: It was the authors' suggestion that each seasonal influenza vaccination recruits few new T cells.

V and J are TRBV5-1 and TRBJ1-1, with a weak D call TRBD1 (5 bases). Specimen: PBMCs from blood, collected roughly 47 days after vaccination. The sequence derives from a man aged 50-59 years who received an inactivated influenza vaccine. CDR3 in amino acids: CASSLAEGRGTEAFF. The CDR3 DNA reads as TGCGCCAGCAGCTTAGCGGAGGGACGGGGTACTGAAGCTTTCTTT.